A selection of T cell receptor beta chains follows, all from one sample in a study of cytotoxic CD8 clonotypes in ibrutinib-treated CLL. Assay: immunoSEQ multiplex PCR; the TCRdb copy retains only in-frame clones and omits some. In the table there are approximately 340,000 clones, 60% to 80% of which are singletons. Sequenced material: PBMCs, taken after 36 months of ibrutinib treatment. Receptor source: a human donor with chronic lymphocytic leukemia. CDR3s include the opening cysteine and the closing phenylalanine or tryptophan. Each record gives: D gene, V gene, clone size, J gene, CDR3 protein, CDR3 DNA. The D gene is left open where the match is weak. Rows may omit the clone size; those that give it use once, few, many or a size class.

.	TRBV7-3	.	TRBJ2-1	CASSPTPGVEQFF	TGTGCCAGCAGCCCTACCCCGGGGGTTGAGCAGTTCTTC
.	TRBV5-1	few	TRBJ1-2	CASSSGPLYGYTF	TGCGCCAGCAGTTCAGGGCCTCTCTATGGCTACACCTTC
.	TRBV5-1	.	TRBJ2-5	CASSPSAGGLQETQYF	TGCGCCAGCAGTCCCAGCGCCGGGGGCCTACAAGAGACCCAGTACTTC
TRBD1	TRBV4-1	.	TRBJ2-4	CASSHPRDRGSDIQYF	TGCGCCAGCAGCCACCCCCGGGACAGGGGGTCGGACATTCAGTACTTC
TRBD1	TRBV5-5	.	TRBJ1-1	CASSLWIDRETEAFF	TGTGCCAGCAGTCTATGGATAGACAGGGAGACTGAAGCTTTCTTT
.	TRBV5-1	.	TRBJ1-6	CASSLGAGGNSPLHF	TGCGCCAGCAGCCTCGGGGCAGGAGGGAATTCACCCCTCCACTTT
TRBD2	TRBV7-8	.	TRBJ2-7	CASSSTKAGGSSYEQYF	TGTGCCAGCAGCTCCACCAAAGCGGGGGGCAGCTCCTACGAGCAGTACTTC
TRBD2	TRBV2	.	TRBJ2-7	CASSTSWLAGRYEQYF	TGTGCCAGCAGTACCTCCTGGCTAGCGGGGCGATACGAGCAGTACTTC
.	TRBV11-3	few	TRBJ2-3	CASSLGNTDTQYF	TGTGCCAGCAGCTTAGGTAACACAGATACGCAGTATTTT
.	TRBV4-1	.	TRBJ1-6	CASSQESLSGGSPLHF	TGCGCCAGCAGCCAAGAGTCTCTATCGGGTGGATCACCCCTCCACTTT
.	TRBV6-5	.	TRBJ1-1	CASSYRGSPEAFF	TGTGCCAGCAGTTACAGGGGGAGTCCTGAAGCTTTCTTT
TRBD1	TRBV5-1	.	TRBJ2-1	CASYRDRDSYEQFF	TGCGCCAGCTACCGGGACAGGGATTCTTATGAGCAGTTCTTC
.	TRBV11-2	.	TRBJ1-4	CASSRYEKLFF	TGTGCCAGCAGTAGGTACGAAAAACTGTTTTTT
.	TRBV5-5	.	TRBJ2-5	CASSVRRVLGTQYF	TGTGCCAGCAGCGTACGCAGGGTATTGGGGACCCAGTACTTC
.	TRBV18	few	TRBJ2-3	CASSPPNEGTDTQYF	TGTGCCAGCTCACCACCGAACGAGGGCACAGATACGCAGTATTTT
.	TRBV7-2	.	TRBJ2-7	CASSLELGWGNEQYF	TGTGCCAGCAGCTTAGAACTCGGCTGGGGGAACGAGCAGTACTTC
.	TRBV7-9	.	TRBJ2-1	CASSLDGGAQFF	TGTGCCAGCAGCTTAGATGGGGGGGCTCAGTTCTTC
.	TRBV19	.	TRBJ1-2	CASEAGGPYGYTF	TGTGCCAGCGAGGCGGGGGGCCCCTATGGCTACACCTTC
.	TRBV9	.	TRBJ1-2	CASSVLSGPVPSYGYTF	TGTGCCAGCAGCGTATTATCAGGGCCAGTTCCCTCCTATGGCTACACCTTC
.	TRBV9	.	TRBJ1-4	CASSDHQATYQREKLFF	TGTGCCAGCAGCGACCACCAAGCGACATACCAAAGGGAAAAACTGTTTTTT
TRBD2	TRBV4-1	.	TRBJ2-7	CASSQAPAGVYEQYF	TGCGCCAGCAGCCAAGCCCCGGCGGGAGTCTACGAGCAGTACTTC
.	TRBV11-2	.	TRBJ2-3	CASSLSWGWGFRTQYF	TGTGCCAGCAGCTTATCTTGGGGGTGGGGATTTAGGACGCAGTATTTT
TRBD1	TRBV28	.	TRBJ2-2	CASKRGRITGELFF	TGTGCCAGCAAAAGGGGGCGGATCACCGGGGAGCTGTTTTTT
TRBD1	TRBV19	.	TRBJ1-6	CASRKRDRLDSPLHF	TGTGCCAGTAGGAAACGGGACAGGCTCGATTCACCCCTCCACTTT
TRBD1	TRBV9	.	TRBJ2-3	CASSVSPGGEDTQYF	TGTGCCAGCAGCGTCAGCCCAGGGGGCGAAGATACGCAGTATTTT
.	TRBV29-1	once	TRBJ1-1	CSVRVRGDTEAFF	TGCAGCGTGAGGGTTCGGGGAGACACTGAAGCTTTCTTT
.	TRBV19	.	TRBJ2-7	CASSIAAGKGEQYF	TGTGCCAGTAGTATTGCCGCAGGGAAAGGCGAGCAGTACTTC
TRBD1	TRBV5-4	few	TRBJ1-2	CASSQQGALTGYTF	TGTGCCAGCAGCCAGCAGGGGGCGCTGACTGGCTACACCTTC
.	TRBV29-1	.	TRBJ1-4	CSVEGRGGEKLFF	TGCAGCGTTGAAGGGAGAGGGGGTGAAAAACTGTTTTTT
.	TRBV11-3	once	TRBJ2-3	CASSFASTDTQYF	TGTGCCAGCAGCTTCGCCAGCACAGATACGCAGTATTTT
TRBD1	TRBV27	.	TRBJ1-4	CASRKTGRATNEKLFF	TGTGCCAGCAGAAAGACAGGGCGAGCAACTAATGAAAAACTGTTTTTT
TRBD1	TRBV7-8	.	TRBJ2-5	CASSLATGEETQYF	TGTGCCAGCAGCTTAGCGACAGGGGAAGAGACCCAGTACTTC
.	TRBV5-1	few	TRBJ2-2	CASSKDRPLGELFF	TGCGCCAGCAGCAAGGACAGACCCTTGGGGGAGCTGTTTTTT
TRBD1	TRBV6-1	.	TRBJ1-1	CASSEAGRGRRNTEAFF	TGTGCCAGCAGTGAAGCGGGCAGGGGGCGAAGAAACACTGAAGCTTTCTTT
.	TRBV4-1	.	TRBJ1-2	CASSQTLGHFNYGYTF	TGCGCCAGCAGCCAAACTCTTGGACACTTTAACTATGGCTACACCTTC
.	TRBV6-6	.	TRBJ2-3	CASTQTATTDTQYF	TGTGCCAGCACTCAAACGGCGACCACAGATACGCAGTATTTT
.	TRBV5-6	.	TRBJ2-2	CASGTRYTGELFF	TGTGCCAGCGGAACTAGGTACACCGGGGAGCTGTTTTTT
.	TRBV18	.	TRBJ1-5	CASSPFGANQPQHF	TGTGCCAGCTCACCTTTTGGGGCAAATCAGCCCCAGCATTTT
.	TRBV5-4	.	TRBJ2-2	CASTRPGGTGELFF	TGTGCCAGCACCCGTCCCGGGGGCACCGGGGAGCTGTTTTTT
.	TRBV4-2	few	TRBJ1-4	CASSQVGATNEKLFF	TGTGCCAGCAGCCAAGTTGGTGCAACTAATGAAAAACTGTTTTTT
.	TRBV5-1	.	TRBJ1-2	CASSPRVGVYNGYTF	TGCGCCAGCAGCCCTCGGGTGGGGGTATACAATGGCTACACCTTC
TRBD1	TRBV27	few	TRBJ2-2	CASSLDRVMPGELFF	TGTGCCAGCAGTTTAGACAGGGTGATGCCCGGGGAGCTGTTTTTT